These T cell receptor beta chains were read from a single sample in a study of cytomegalovirus exposure and HLA in healthy donors. Assay: immunoSEQ multiplex PCR; the TCRdb copy retains only in-frame clones and omits some. Of more than 80,000 clones detected, approximately 76% appear once; the ten largest clones hold around a fifth. Sequenced: PBMCs. Receptors originate from a woman aged 60-75 years in good health and CMV-seropositive. Each CDR3 is given with its conserved first and last residue. D genes are given only for firm matches. The listing skips clone size in some rows; elsewhere it reads once, few, many or a size class.

TRBJ1-1	NA	NA	TRBV28	CASSLASGGEAFF	TGTGCCAGCAGTTTAGCGAGCGGGGGTGAAGCTTTCTTT
TRBJ1-2	NA	NA	TRBV2	CASEFGGSRGYTF	TGTGCCAGCGAGTTCGGGGGAAGCAGGGGCTACACCTTC
TRBJ2-1	TRBD1	NA	TRBV5-8	CASSYRGTYEQFF	TGTGCCAGCAGCTACAGGGGAACGTATGAGCAGTTCTTC
TRBJ2-3	TRBD2	NA	TRBV30	CAWSGGSGRTDTQYF	TGTGCCTGGAGTGGAGGGAGCGGGAGAACAGATACGCAGTATTTT
TRBJ2-7	TRBD1	few	TRBV25-1	CASSGTGDVYEQYF	TGTGCCAGCAGCGGGACAGGGGACGTGTACGAGCAGTACTTC
TRBJ1-1	NA	few	TRBV9	CASSANTMNTEAFF	TGTGCCAGCAGCGCGAATACAATGAACACTGAAGCTTTCTTT
TRBJ2-7	TRBD2	NA	TRBV15	CATSREGLAAYEQYF	TGTGCCACCAGCAGAGAAGGACTAGCGGCCTACGAGCAGTACTTC
TRBJ1-2	NA	NA	TRBV14	CASSQGGHRLGYTF	TGTGCCAGCAGCCAAGGGGGACATAGACTTGGCTACACCTTC
TRBJ1-2	TRBD1	NA	TRBV28	CASSSTPQGAPGDTF	TGTGCCAGCAGTTCCACCCCCCAGGGGGCGCCGGGGGACACCTTC
TRBJ2-2	TRBD2	NA	TRBV30	CAWSVLAGDIGELFF	TGTGCCTGGAGTGTACTTGCGGGAGATATCGGGGAGCTGTTTTTT
TRBJ1-1	TRBD1	many	TRBV5-4	CASSAGQVNTEAFF	TGTGCCAGCAGCGCGGGACAGGTGAACACTGAAGCTTTCTTT
TRBJ2-7	TRBD1	few	TRBV2	CASSEDRGYEQYF	TGTGCCAGCAGTGAAGACAGGGGCTACGAGCAGTACTTC
TRBJ2-6	TRBD2	NA	TRBV27	CASSFWEGSEANVLTF	TGTGCCAGCAGTTTTTGGGAGGGATCGGAGGCCAACGTCCTGACTTTC
TRBJ2-3	NA	NA	TRBV4-2	CASSQVGVVADTQYF	TGTGCCAGCAGCCAAGTAGGGGTGGTGGCAGATACGCAGTATTTT
TRBJ2-1	TRBD2	NA	TRBV19	CASSRLAGGPVNEQFF	TGTGCCAGTAGTAGGCTAGCGGGAGGGCCAGTAAATGAGCAGTTCTTC
TRBJ2-1	NA	once	TRBV5-8	CASSLPGVSYNEQFF	TGTGCCAGCAGCTTGCCAGGGGTATCCTACAATGAGCAGTTCTTC
TRBJ2-1	TRBD1	NA	TRBV27	CASSLTGGEYNEQFF	TGTGCCAGCAGCTTGACAGGGGGCGAGTACAATGAGCAGTTCTTC
TRBJ2-1	TRBD2	NA	TRBV28	CASKTGGPSYNEQFF	TGTGCCAGCAAGACGGGAGGGCCCTCCTACAATGAGCAGTTCTTC
TRBJ2-1	TRBD2	NA	TRBV18	CASSPIVLTSGGGFNEQFF	TGTGCCAGCTCACCAATCGTCCTAACTAGCGGTGGGGGGTTCAATGAGCAGTTCTTC
TRBJ2-5	NA	NA	TRBV10-1	CASSEPSRETQYF	TGCGCCAGCAGTGAGCCCTCCCGGGAGACCCAGTACTTC
TRBJ1-3	TRBD1	NA	TRBV6-1	CASSGGQGIGNTIYF	TGTGCCAGCAGTGGGGGACAGGGTATCGGAAACACCATATATTTT
TRBJ2-7	TRBD1	few	TRBV4-2	CASSQESGGVYEQYF	TGTGCCAGCAGCCAAGAGTCAGGGGGAGTGTACGAGCAGTACTTC
TRBJ1-2	NA	NA	TRBV19	CASRNTGFGYGYTF	TGTGCCAGTAGAAATACAGGGTTTGGGTATGGCTACACCTTC
TRBJ2-7	TRBD2	NA	TRBV5-6	CASSRALAGVYEQYF	TGTGCCAGCAGCCGCGCACTAGCGGGAGTCTACGAGCAGTACTTC
TRBJ2-7	TRBD1	NA	TRBV6-1	CASSPRDRRSEQYF	TGTGCCAGCAGTCCTCGGGACAGGAGAAGCGAGCAGTACTTC
TRBJ1-5	TRBD1	NA	TRBV4-1	CASSQRPGQPYSNQPQHF	TGCGCCAGCAGCCAACGACCGGGACAGCCTTATAGCAATCAGCCCCAGCATTTT
TRBJ1-5	NA	NA	TRBV4-2	CASSQVTQAGVYSNQPQHF	TGTGCCAGCAGCCAAGTCACCCAGGCAGGCGTATATAGCAATCAGCCCCAGCATTTT